The text below deals with one TCR beta chain. This CDR3 region has 15 residues. This sample was taken from a study of T-cell reconstitution after alpha-beta-depleted transplantation in children. Using unique molecular identifiers, the investigators prepared the TCRbeta library. Each CDR3 protein is one row after TCRdb ran MiXCR on the PCR reads. This sample has 500,000 to 650,000 distinct CDR3 sequences, with 10% to 12% found just once. The TCR originated in a female patient between 2 and 15 years old who had a stem cell transplant for aplastic anemia, so the T cells may come from the graft donor. The V call is TRBV21-1, the J call TRBJ1-1. TRBV21-1 is assigned pseudogene status. The sample consisted of PBMCs, mostly from graft donor cells, taken 180 days after TCRalphabeta/CD19-depleted stem cell transplant. The CDR3 sequence is CASSSLGRDGTEAFF. The CDR3 region has the DNA TGTGCCAGCAGCTCCCTGGGGAGGGACGGCACTGAAGCTTTCTTT.